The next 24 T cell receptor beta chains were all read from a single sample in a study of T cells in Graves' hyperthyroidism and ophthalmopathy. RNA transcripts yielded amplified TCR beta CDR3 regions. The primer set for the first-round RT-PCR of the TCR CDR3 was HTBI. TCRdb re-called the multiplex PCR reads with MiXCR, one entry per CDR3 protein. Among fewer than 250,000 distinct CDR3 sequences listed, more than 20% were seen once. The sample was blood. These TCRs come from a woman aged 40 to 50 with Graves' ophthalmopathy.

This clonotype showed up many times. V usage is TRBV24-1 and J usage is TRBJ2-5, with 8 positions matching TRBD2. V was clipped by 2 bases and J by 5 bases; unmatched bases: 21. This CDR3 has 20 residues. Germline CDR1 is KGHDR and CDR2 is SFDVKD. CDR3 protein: CATSDSTPGLVGSGWETQYF. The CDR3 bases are TGTGCCACCAGTGATTCAACGCCGGGACTAGTCGGGAGTGGATGGGAGACCCAGTACTTC.

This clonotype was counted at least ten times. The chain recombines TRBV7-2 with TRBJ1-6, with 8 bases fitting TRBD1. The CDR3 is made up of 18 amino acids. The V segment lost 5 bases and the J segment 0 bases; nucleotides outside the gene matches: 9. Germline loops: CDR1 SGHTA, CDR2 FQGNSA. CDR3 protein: CASSLRGQESSYNSPLHF. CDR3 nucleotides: TGTGCCAGCAGCCTACGGGGACAGGAGAGCTCCTATAATTCACCCCTCCACTTT.

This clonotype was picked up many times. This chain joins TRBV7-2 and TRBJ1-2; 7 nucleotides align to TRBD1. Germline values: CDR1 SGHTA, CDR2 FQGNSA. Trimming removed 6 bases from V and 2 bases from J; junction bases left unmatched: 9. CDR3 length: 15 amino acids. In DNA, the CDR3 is TGTGCCAGCAGTTCTTCCGGGACAGACAACTATGGCTACACCTTC. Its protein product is CASSSSGTDNYGYTF.

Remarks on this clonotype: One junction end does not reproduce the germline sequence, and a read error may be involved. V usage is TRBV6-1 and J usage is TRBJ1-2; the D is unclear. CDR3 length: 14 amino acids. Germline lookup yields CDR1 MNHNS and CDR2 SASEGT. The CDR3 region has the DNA TGTGCCAGCAGGCAAATCCCGGGTAACTATGGCTACATCTTC. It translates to CASRQIPGNYGYIF.

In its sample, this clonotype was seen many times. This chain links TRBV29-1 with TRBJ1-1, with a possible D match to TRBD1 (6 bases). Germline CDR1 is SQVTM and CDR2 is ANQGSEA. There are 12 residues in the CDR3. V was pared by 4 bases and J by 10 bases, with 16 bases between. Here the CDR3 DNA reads TGCAGCGTTGTAGACAGGTCCTGGTTAGCTTTCTTT. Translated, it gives CSVVDRSWLAFF. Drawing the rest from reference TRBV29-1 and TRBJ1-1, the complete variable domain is SAVISQKPSRDICQRGTSLTIQCQVDSQVTMMFWYRQQPGQSLTLIATANQGSEATYESGFVIDKFPISRPNLTFSTLTVSNMSPEDSSIYLCSVVDRSWLAFFGQGTRLTVV.

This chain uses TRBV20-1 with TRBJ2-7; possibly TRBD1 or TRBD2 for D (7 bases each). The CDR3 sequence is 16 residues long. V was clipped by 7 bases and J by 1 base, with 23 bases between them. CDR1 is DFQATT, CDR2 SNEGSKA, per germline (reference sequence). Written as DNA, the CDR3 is TGCAGTGTTCAGGACACTATTCAGGGGGGGTCCTACGAGCAGTACTTC. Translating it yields CSVQDTIQGGSYEQYF.

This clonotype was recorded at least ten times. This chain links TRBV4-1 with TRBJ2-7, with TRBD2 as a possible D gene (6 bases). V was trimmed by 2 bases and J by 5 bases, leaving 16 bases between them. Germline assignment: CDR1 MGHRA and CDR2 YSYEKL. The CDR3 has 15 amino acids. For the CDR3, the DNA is TGCGCCAGCAGCCAACCGGAGGGACTTAGGGACGAGCAGTACTTC. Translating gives CASSQPEGLRDEQYF.

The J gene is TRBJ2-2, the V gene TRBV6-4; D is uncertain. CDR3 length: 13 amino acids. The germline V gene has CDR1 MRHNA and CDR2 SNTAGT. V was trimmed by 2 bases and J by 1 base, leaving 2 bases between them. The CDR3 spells CASSDRNTGELFF. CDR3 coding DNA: TGTGCCAGCAGTGACAGGAACACCGGGGAGCTGTTTTTT.

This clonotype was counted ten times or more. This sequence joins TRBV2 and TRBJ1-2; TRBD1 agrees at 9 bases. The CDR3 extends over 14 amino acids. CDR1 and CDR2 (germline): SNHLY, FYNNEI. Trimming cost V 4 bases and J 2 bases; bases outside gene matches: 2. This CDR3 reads CASSAGQGNYGYTF. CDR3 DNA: TGTGCCAGCAGTGCCGGACAGGGGAACTATGGCTACACCTTC.

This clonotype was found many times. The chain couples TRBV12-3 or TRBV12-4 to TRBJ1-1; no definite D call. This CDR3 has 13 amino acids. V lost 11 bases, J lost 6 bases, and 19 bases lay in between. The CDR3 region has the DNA TGTGCCTGCCGTGCCCAGTCCTCACCTGAAGCTTTCTTT. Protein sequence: CACRAQSSPEAFF.

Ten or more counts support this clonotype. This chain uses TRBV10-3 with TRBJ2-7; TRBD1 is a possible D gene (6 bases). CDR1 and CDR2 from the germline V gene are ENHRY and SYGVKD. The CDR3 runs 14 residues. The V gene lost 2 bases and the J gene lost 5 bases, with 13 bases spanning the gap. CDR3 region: CAISEPQGSHEQYF. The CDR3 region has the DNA TGTGCCATCAGTGAGCCGCAGGGGTCCCACGAGCAGTACTTC.

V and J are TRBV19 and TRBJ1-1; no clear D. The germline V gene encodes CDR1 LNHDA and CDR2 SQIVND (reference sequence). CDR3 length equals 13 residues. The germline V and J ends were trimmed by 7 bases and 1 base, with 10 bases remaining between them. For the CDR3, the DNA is TGTGCCAGTATAGATTACGGGAACACTGAAGCTTTCTTT. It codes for CASIDYGNTEAFF. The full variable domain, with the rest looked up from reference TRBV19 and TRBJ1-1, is DGGITQSPKYLFRKEGQNVTLSCEQNLNHDAMYWYRQDPGQGLRLIYYSQIVNDFQKGDIAEGYSVSREKKESFPLTVTSAQKNPTAFYLCASIDYGNTEAFFGQGTRLTVV.

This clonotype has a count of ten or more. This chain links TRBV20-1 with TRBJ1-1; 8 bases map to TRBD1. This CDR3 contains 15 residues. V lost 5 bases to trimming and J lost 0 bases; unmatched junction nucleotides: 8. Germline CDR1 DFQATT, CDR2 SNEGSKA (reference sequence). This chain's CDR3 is CSAPDRVGMNTEAFF. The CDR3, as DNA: TGCAGTGCTCCGGACAGGGTAGGGATGAACACTGAAGCTTTCTTT.

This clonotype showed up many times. DNA for the CDR3: TGTGCCGGGCGGGGTTACAGTGGGGCCCTAGGCTTCTATGGCTACACCTTC. Translated, it gives CAGRGYSGALGFYGYTF. The rearrangement links TRBV10-3 to TRBJ1-2, with D maybe TRBD1 (5 bases). The germline CDR1 and CDR2 sequences are ENHRY and SYGVKD. The CDR3 is 17 residues long. Trimming cost V 11 bases and J 4 bases, with 29 bases left between them.

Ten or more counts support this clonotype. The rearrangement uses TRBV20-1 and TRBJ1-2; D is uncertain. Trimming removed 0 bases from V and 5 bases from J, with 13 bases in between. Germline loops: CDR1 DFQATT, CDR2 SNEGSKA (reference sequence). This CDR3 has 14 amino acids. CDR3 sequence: CSARDRSYSYGYTF. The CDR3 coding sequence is TGCAGTGCTAGAGATCGCTCCTACAGTTATGGCTACACCTTC.

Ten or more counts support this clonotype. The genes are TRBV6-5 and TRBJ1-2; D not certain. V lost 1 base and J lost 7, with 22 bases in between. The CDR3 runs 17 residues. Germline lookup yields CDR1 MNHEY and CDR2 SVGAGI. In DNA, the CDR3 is TGTGCCAGCAGTTACTATTTAGCACAGAGAGGTTCTAGTGGCTACACCTTC. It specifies CASSYYLAQRGSSGYTF.

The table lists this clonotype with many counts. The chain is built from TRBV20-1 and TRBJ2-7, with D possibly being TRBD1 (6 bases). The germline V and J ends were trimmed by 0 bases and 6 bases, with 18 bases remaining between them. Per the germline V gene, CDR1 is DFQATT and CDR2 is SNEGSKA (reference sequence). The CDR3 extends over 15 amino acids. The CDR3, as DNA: TGCAGTGCTAGAGACCGGGACACCCGAAGCGGCGAGCAGTACTTC. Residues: CSARDRDTRSGEQYF.

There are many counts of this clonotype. Here the CDR3 DNA reads TGTGCCAGCAGTTTAATCGGCAGGCTTATAAGCTCCTACGAGCAGTACTTC. Its translation: CASSLIGRLISSYEQYF. The rearrangement links TRBV12-3 or TRBV12-4 to TRBJ2-7; no clear D. With 2 bases removed from V and 0 bases from J, the gap between germline ends came to 17 bases. This CDR3 contains 17 residues.

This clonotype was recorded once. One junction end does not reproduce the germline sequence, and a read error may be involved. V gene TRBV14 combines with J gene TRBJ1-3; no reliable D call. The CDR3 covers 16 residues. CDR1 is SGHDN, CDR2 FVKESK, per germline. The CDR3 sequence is CASSQGPSYPGNTIYF. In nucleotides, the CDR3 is TGTGCCAGCAGCCAAGGACCATCTTACCCTGGAAACACCATATACTTT. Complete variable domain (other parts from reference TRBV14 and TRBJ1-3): EAGVTQFPSHSVIEKGQTVTLRCDPISGHDNLYWYRRVMGKEIKFLLHFVKESKQDESGMPNNRFLAERTGGTYSTLKVQPAELEDSGVYFCASSQGPSYPGNTIYFGEGSWLTVV.

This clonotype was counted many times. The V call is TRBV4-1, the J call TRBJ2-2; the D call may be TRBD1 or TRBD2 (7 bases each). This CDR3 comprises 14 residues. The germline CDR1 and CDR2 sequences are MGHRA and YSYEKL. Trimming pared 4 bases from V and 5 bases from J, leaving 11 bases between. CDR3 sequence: CASSRQGGTGELFF. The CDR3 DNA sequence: TGCGCCAGCAGCCGACAGGGAGGGACCGGGGAGCTGTTTTTT.

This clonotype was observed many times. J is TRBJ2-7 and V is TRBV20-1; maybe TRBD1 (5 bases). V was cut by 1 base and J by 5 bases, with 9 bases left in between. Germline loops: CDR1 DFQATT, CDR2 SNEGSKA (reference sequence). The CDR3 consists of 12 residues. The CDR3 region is CSARVVGHEQYF. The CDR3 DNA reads TGCAGTGCTAGAGTGGTGGGGCACGAGCAGTACTTC.

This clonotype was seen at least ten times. The CDR3 here is CASIPGGNQPQHF. The CDR3 DNA reads TGTGCCAGTATTCCAGGGGGCAATCAGCCCCAGCATTTT. The V gene is TRBV19, the J gene TRBJ1-5, with TRBD1 as a possible D gene (6 bases). The CDR3 totals 13 residues. Trimming pared 7 bases from V and 2 bases from J, leaving 9 bases between. Germline lookup yields CDR1 LNHDA and CDR2 SQIVND (reference sequence).

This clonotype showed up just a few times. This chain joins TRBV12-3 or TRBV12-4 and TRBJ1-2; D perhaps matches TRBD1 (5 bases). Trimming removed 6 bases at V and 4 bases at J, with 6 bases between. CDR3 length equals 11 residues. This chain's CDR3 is CASRGVYGYTF. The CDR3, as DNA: TGTGCCAGCAGAGGGGTCTATGGCTACACCTTC.

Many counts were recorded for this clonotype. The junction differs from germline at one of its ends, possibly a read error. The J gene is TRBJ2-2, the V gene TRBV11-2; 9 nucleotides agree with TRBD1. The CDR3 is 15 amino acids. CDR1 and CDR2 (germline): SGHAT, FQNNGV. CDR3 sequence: CASSFWTGDTGEPFF. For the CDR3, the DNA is TGTGCCAGCAGCTTTTGGACAGGGGACACCGGGGAGCCGTTTTTT.